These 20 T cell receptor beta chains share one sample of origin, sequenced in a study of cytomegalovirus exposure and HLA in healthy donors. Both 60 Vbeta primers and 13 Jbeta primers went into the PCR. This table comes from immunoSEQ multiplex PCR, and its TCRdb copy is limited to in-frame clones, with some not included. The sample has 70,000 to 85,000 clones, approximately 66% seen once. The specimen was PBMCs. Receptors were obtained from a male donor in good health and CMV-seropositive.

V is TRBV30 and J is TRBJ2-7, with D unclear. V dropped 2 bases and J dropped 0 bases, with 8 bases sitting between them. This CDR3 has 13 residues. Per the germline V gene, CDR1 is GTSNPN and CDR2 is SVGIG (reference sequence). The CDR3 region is CAWSRPSSYEQYF. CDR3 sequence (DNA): TGTGCCTGGAGTCGGCCTAGCTCCTACGAGCAGTACTTC.

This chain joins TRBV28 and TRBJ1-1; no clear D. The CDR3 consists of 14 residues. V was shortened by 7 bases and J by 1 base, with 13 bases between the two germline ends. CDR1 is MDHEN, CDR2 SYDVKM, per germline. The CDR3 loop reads CASNLLDRNTEAFF. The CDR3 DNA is TGTGCCAGCAACCTCCTAGACCGGAACACTGAAGCTTTCTTT.

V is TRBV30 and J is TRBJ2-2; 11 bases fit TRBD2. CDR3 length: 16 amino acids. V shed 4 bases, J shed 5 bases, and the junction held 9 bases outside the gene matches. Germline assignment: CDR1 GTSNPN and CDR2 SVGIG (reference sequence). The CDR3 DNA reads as TGTGCCTGGAAACTAGCGGGGGAAATAGGGACCGGGGAGCTGTTTTTT. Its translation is CAWKLAGEIGTGELFF.

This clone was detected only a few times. The DNA for the CDR3 is TGCAGCGTTGAAGATCGGGACAGTTACTATGGCTACACCTTC. This encodes CSVEDRDSYYGYTF. The chain joins TRBV29-1 to TRBJ1-2; TRBD1 matches at 7 bases. Germline values: CDR1 SQVTM, CDR2 ANQGSEA. CDR3 length: 14 residues. After removal of 0 bases from V and 3 bases from J, the junction contained 4 bases not matched to a gene.

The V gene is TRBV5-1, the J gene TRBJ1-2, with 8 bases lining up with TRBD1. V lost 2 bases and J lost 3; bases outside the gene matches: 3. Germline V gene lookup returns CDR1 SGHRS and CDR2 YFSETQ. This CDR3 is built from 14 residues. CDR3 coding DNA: TGCGCCAGCAGCTTCGGACAGGGCGACTATGGCTACACCTTC. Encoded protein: CASSFGQGDYGYTF.

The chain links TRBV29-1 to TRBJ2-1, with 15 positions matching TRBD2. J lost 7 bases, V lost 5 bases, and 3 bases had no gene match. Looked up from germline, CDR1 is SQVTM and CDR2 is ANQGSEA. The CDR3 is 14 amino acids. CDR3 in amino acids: CSVTGTSGGNEQFF. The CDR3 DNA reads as TGCAGCGTTACTGGGACTAGCGGGGGGAATGAGCAGTTCTTC.

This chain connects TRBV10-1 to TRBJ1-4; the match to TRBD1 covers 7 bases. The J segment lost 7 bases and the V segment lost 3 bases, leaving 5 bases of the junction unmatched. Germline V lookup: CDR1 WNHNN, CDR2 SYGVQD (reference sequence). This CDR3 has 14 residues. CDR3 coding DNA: TGCGCCAGCAGTGAAAAGGGGGCGTGTGAAAAACTGTTTTTT. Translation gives CASSEKGACEKLFF.

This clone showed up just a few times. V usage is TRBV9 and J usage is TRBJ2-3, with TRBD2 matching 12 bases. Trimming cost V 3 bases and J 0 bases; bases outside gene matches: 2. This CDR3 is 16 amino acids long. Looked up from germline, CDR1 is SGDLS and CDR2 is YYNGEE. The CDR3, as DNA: TGTGCCAGCAGCGCCCTAGCGGGGGGGAGCACAGATACGCAGTATTTT. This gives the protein CASSALAGGSTDTQYF.

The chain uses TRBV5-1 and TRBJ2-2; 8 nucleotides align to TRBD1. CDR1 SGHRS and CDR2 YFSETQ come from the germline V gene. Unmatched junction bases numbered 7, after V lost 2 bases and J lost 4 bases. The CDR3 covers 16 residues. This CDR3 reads CASSFQDRVVTGELFF. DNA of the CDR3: TGCGCCAGCAGCTTCCAGGACAGGGTTGTCACCGGGGAGCTGTTTTTT.

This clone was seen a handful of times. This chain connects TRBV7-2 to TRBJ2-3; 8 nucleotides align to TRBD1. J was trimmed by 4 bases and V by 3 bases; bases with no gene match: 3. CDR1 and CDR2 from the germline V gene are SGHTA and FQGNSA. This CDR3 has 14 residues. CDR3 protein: CASSFGQGADTQYF. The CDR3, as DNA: TGTGCCAGCAGCTTCGGACAGGGTGCAGATACGCAGTATTTT.

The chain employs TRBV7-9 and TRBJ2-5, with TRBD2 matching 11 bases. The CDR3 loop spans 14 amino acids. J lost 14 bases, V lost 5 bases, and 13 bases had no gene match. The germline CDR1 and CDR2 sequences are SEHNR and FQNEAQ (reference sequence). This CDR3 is CASSGTSGDTHIYF. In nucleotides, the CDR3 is TGTGCCAGCAGCGGGACTAGCGGCGATACCCACATCTACTTC.

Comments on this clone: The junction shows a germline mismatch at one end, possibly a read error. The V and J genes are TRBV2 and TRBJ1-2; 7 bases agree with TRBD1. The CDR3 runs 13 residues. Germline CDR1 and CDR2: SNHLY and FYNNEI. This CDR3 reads CASSENLGRGQHF. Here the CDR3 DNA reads TGTGCCAGCAGTGAGAATCTTGGCAGGGGACAGCACTTC.

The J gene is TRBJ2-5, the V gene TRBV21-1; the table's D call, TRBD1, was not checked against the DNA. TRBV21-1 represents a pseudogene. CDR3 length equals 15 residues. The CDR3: CASSSGTGGEETQYF. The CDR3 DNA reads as TGTGCCAGCAGCTCCGGGACAGGGGGAGAGGAGACCCAGTACTTC.

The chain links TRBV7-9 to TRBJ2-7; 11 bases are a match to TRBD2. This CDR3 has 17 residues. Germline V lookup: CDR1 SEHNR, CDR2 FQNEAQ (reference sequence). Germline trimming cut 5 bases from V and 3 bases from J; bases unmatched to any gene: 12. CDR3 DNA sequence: TGTGCCAGCAGCGATGGGACTAGCGGTGCCTCAAGCTACGAGCAGTACTTC. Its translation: CASSDGTSGASSYEQYF.

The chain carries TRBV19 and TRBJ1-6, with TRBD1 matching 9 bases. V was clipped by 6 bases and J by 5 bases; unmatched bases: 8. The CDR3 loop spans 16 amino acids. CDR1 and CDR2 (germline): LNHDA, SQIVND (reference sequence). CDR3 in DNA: TGTGCCAGTAGGGGGTTACAGGGGGCAAATAATTCACCCCTCCACTTT. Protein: CASRGLQGANNSPLHF.

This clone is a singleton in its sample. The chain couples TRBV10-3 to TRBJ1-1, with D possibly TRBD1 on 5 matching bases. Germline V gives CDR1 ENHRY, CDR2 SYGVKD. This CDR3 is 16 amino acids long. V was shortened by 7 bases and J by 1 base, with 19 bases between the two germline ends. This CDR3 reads CAITEGAHQGNTEAFF. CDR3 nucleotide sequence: TGTGCCATCACCGAAGGGGCTCATCAGGGGAACACTGAAGCTTTCTTT.

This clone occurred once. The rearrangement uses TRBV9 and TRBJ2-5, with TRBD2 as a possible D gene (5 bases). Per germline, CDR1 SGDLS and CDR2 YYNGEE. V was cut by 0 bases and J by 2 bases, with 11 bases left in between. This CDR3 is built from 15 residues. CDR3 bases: TGTGCCAGCAGCGTAGGAGGGTGGCTACAAGAGACCCAGTACTTC. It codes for CASSVGGWLQETQYF. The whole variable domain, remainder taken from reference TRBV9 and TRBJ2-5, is DSGVTQTPKHLITATGQRVTLRCSPRSGDLSVYWYQQSLDQGLQFLIQYYNGEERAKGNILERFSAQQFPDLHSELNLSSLELGDSALYFCASSVGGWLQETQYFGPGTRLLVL.

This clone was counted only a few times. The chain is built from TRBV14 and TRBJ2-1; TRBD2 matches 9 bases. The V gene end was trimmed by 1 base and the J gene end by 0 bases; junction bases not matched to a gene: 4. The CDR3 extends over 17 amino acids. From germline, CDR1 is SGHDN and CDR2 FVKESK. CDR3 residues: CASSQVSGGSSYNEQFF. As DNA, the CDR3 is TGTGCCAGCAGCCAAGTCAGCGGGGGGTCCTCCTACAATGAGCAGTTCTTC.

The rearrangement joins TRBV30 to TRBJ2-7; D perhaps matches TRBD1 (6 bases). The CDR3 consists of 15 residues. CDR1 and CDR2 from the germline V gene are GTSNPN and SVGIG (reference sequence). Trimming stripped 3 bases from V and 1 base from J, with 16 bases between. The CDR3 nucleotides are TGTGCCTGGAGCAAAGACAGGAGCAGGTCCTACGAGCAGTACTTC. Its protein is CAWSKDRSRSYEQYF.

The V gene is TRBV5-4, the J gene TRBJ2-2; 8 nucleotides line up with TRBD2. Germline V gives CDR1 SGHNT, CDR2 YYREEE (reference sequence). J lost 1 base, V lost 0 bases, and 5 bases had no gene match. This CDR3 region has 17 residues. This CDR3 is CASSLGGLAGNTGELFF. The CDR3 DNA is TGTGCCAGCAGCTTGGGTGGGCTAGCGGGGAACACCGGGGAGCTGTTTTTT. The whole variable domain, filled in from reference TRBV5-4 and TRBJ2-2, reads ETGVTQSPTHLIKTRGQQVTLRCSSQSGHNTVSWYQQALGQGPQFIFQYYREEENGRGNFPPRFSGLQFPNYSSELNVNALELDDSALYLCASSLGGLAGNTGELFFGEGSRLTVL.